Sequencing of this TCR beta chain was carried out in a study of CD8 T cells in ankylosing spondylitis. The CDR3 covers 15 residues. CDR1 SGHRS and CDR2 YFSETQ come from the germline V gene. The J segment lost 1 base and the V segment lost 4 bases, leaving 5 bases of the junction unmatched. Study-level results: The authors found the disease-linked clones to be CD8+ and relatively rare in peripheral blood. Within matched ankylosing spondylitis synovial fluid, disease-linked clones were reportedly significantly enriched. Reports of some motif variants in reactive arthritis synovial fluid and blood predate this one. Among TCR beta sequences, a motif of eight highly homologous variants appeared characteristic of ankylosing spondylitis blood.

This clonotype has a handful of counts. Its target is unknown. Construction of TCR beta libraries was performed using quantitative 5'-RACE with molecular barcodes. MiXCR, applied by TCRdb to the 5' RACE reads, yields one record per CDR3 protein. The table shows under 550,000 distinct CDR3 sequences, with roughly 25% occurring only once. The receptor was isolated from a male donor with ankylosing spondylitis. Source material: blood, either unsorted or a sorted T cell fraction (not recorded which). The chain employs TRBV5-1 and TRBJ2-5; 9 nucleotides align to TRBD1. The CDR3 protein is CASSGRQGVQETQYF. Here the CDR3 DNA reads TGCGCCAGCAGCGGACGACAGGGGGTCCAAGAGACCCAGTACTTC.